Described below is a single T cell receptor (beta chain) sequence and its context. The sample originates from a study of OX40 agonist ivuxolimab in advanced cancers. Across the study: Ivuxolimab, an antibody that agonizes OX40 (CD134), was administered to the patients. Every 2 weeks, patients got intravenous ivuxolimab at one of six dose levels (0.01-10 mg/kg).

At baseline, cycle 4 day 1, and cycle 7 day 1, blood was sampled. Sequencing was performed with immunoSEQ multiplex PCR; in TCRdb, only in-frame clones are kept and a portion is missing. The sample includes about 83,000 clones, 91% of them seen just once. Sample: CD4+ or CD8+ T cells sorted from blood, taken in a trial of the OX40 agonist ivuxolimab. The sequence came from an adult with an advanced solid tumor such as melanoma, head and neck, liver or kidney cancer.

CDR3 residues: CASSWLPIRQSRANVLTF. The CDR3 DNA is TGTGCCAGCAGCTGGTTACCGATTCGACAAAGTCGGGCCAACGTCCTGACTTTC. The chain couples TRBV11-3 to TRBJ2-6; D gene uncertain. V was cut by 4 bases and J by 5 bases, with 21 bases left in between. CDR3 length: 18 amino acids. The germline CDR1 and CDR2 sequences are SGHNT and YENEEA.